This T cell receptor (beta chain) was retrieved from a study of beta chain features in type 1 diabetes. In the study overall: Age, gender, cell numbers and subset yield matched between patients and controls.

Germline trimming cut 6 bases from V and 1 base from J; bases unmatched to any gene: 2. The CDR3 totals 15 residues. Germline V lookup: CDR1 SGHDN, CDR2 FVKESK. Notes on this clone: The antigen remains unidentified.

Since all of the isolated RNA was reverse transcribed, expressed TCRB transcripts were what got sequenced. The assay was immunoSEQ multiplex PCR, and TCRdb's table has in-frame clones only and misses some. The data show some 180,000 clones, 10% to 15% seen once. Overall study findings and caveats: In comparison with healthy donors, patients had naive, central memory and Treg TCRB repertoires that appeared more similar.

The genes are TRBV14 and TRBJ2-2, with TRBD2 identical over 10 bases. What was sequenced was central memory CD4+ T cells from blood. This clonotype was obtained from a woman younger than 30 in good health. CDR3 nucleotide sequence: TGTGCCAGCAGGTGGACTAGCGGGAACACCGGGGAGCTGTTTTTT. Translated, it gives CASRWTSGNTGELFF.